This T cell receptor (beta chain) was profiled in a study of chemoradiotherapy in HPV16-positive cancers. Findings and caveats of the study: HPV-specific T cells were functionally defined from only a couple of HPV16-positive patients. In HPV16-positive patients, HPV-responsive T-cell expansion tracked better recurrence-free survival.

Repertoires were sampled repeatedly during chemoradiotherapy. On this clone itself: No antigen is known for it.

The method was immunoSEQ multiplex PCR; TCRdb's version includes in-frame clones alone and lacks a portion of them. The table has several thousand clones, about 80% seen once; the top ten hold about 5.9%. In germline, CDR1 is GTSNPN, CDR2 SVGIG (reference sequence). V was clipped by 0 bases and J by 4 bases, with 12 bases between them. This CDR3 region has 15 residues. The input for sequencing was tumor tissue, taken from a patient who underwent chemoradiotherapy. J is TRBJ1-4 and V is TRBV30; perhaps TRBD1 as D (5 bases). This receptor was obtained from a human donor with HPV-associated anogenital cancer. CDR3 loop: CAWSVRDLFNEKLFF. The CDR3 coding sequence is TGTGCCTGGAGTGTACGGGACCTCTTTAATGAAAAACTGTTTTTT.